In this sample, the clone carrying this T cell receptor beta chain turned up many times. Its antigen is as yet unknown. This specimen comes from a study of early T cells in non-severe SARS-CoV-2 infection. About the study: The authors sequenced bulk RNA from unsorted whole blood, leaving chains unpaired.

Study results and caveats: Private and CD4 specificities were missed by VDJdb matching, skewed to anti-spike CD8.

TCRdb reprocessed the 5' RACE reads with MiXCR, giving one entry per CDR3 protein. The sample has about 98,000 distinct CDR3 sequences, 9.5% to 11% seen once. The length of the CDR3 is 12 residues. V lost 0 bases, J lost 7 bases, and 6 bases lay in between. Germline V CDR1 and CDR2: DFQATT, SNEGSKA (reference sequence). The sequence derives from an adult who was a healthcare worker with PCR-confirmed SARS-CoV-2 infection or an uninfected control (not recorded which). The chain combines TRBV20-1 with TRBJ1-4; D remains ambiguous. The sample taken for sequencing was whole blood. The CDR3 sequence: CSARDRGEKLFF. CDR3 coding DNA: TGCAGTGCTAGAGATCGAGGTGAAAAACTGTTTTTT.